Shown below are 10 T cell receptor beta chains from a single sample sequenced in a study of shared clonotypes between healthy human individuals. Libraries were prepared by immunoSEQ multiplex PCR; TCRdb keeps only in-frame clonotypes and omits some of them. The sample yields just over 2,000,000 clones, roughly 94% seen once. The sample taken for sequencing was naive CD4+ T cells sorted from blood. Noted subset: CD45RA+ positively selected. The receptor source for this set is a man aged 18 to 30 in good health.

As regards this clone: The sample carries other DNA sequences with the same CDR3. The CDR3 DNA follows: TGTGCCAGCAGTTACTCGCAGGGGAGTTACGAGCAGTACTTC. Translating it yields CASSYSQGSYEQYF. The V call is TRBV6-5, the J call TRBJ2-7; a possible D gene is TRBD1 (6 bases). V was clipped by 0 bases and J by 4 bases, with 10 bases between them. The CDR3 sequence is 14 residues long. Germline V gene lookup returns CDR1 MNHEY and CDR2 SVGAGI.

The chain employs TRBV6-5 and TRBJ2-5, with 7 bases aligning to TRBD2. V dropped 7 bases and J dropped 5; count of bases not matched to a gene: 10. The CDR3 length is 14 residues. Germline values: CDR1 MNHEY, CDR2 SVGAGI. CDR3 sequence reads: CASKAIGGSETQYF. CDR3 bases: TGTGCCAGCAAGGCAATCGGGGGGTCTGAGACCCAGTACTTC.

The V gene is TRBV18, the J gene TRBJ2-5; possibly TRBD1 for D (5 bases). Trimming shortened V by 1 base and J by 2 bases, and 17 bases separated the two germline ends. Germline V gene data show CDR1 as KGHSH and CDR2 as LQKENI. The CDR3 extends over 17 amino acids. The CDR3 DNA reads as TGTGCCAGCTCACCACTTTCCGGACAACAGACACAAGAGACCCAGTACTTC. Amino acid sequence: CASSPLSGQQTQETQYF.

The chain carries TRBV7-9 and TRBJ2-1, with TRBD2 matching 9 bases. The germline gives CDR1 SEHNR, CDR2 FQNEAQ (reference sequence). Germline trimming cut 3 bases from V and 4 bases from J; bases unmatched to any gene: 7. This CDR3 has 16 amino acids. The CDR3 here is CASSFSAGGWYNEQFF. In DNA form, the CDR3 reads TGTGCCAGCAGCTTTAGTGCGGGAGGGTGGTACAATGAGCAGTTCTTC.

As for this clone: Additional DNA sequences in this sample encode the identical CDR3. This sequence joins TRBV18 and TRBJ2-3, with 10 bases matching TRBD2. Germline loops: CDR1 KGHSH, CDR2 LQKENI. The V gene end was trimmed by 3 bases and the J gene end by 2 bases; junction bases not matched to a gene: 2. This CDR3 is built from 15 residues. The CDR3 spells CASSPLAGATDTQYF. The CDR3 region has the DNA TGTGCCAGCTCACCTCTAGCGGGGGCCACAGATACGCAGTATTTT.

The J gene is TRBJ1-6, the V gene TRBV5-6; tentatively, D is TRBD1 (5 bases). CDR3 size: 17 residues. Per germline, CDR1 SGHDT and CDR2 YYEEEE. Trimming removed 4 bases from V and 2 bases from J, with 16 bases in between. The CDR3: CASSHTGIQAYNSPLHF. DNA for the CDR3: TGTGCCAGCAGCCACACAGGAATTCAAGCCTATAATTCACCCCTCCACTTT.

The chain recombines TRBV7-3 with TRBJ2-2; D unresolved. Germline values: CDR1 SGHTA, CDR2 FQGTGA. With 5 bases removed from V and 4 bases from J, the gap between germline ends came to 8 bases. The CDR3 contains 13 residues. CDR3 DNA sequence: TGTGCCAGCAGCCTGCCTGCCACCGGGGAGCTGTTTTTT. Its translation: CASSLPATGELFF. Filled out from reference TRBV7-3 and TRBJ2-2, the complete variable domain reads GAGVSQTPSNKVTEKGKYVELRCDPISGHTALYWYRQSLGQGPEFLIYFQGTGAADDSGLPNDRFFAVRPEGSVSTLKIQRTERGDSAVYLCASSLPATGELFFGEGSRLTVL.

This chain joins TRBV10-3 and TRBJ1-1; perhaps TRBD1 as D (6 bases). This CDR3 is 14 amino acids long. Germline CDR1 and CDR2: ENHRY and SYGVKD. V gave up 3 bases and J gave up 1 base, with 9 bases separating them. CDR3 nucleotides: TGTGCCATCAGTGAAGGACAGAAGAACACTGAAGCTTTCTTT. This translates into CAISEGQKNTEAFF.

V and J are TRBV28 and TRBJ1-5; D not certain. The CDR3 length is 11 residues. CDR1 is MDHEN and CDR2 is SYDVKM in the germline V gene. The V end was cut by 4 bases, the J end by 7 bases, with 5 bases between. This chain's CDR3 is CASSSPQPQHF. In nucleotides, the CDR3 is TGTGCCAGCAGTTCCCCACAGCCCCAGCATTTT.

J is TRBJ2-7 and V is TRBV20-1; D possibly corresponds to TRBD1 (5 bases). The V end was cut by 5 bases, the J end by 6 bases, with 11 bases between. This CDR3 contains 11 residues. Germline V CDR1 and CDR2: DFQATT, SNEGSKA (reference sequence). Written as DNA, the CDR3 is TGCAGTGCTGGTTCAGGGTTCGAGCAGTACTTC. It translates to CSAGSGFEQYF.